The sequence of this T cell receptor (beta chain) was determined in a study of blood T cell repertoires in COVID-19. On the study more broadly: The analysed material was cDNA or gDNA that came from T cells, B-cell-depleted T cells, or PBMCs.

Clinical history as reported by participants underpinned cohort assignment. Donors of Cohort 3 who recovered were those that had two negative PCRs, clearance, or symptom resolution. This CDR3 contains 13 residues. Germline values: CDR1 SNHLY, CDR2 FYNNEI. Trimming left V 6 bases short and J 6 bases short, with 12 bases between. In the source study's methods: Estimates of nucleated cell counts were drawn from the amplification of reference gene primers. Sequencing was performed with immunoSEQ multiplex PCR; in TCRdb, only in-frame clones are kept and a portion is missing. V and J calls and clone size are as listed in that table; D and trimming were resolved from the DNA. The sample has about 300,000 clones; 75% to 90% are singletons.

The chain uses TRBV2 and TRBJ2-1; maybe TRBD1 (6 bases). This TCR was recovered from a man in his fifties or sixties who had recovered from COVID-19. What was sequenced was PBMCs or T cells enriched from blood (not recorded which). CDR3 nucleotide sequence: TGTGCCAGCAGCGATCTCAGGGGCAATGAGCAGTTCTTC. The encoded protein is CASSDLRGNEQFF.